The 27 T cell receptor beta chains presented below share a single source sample, sequenced in a study of blood T cell repertoires in COVID-19. TCRdb keeps only in-frame clones here, not all; method: immunoSEQ multiplex PCR. The data show 150,000 to 200,000 clones, with 70% to 80% seen just once and under 7% held by the top ten. Sequences were obtained from peripheral blood. These receptor sequences come from a woman aged 40 to 55 with COVID-19, enrolled during active disease.

The rearrangement links TRBV5-6 to TRBJ1-6, with D unresolved. Looked up from germline, CDR1 is SGHDT and CDR2 is YYEEEE. The V end was cut by 0 bases, the J end by 14 bases, with 9 bases between. The CDR3 has 12 residues. The CDR3 spells CASSLALSALHF. The CDR3 coding sequence is TGTGCCAGCAGCTTGGCCTTGTCGGCCCTCCACTTT.

The chain links TRBV3-1 (or the pseudogene TRBV3-2) to TRBJ2-5; 8 nucleotides line up with TRBD2. CDR1 LGHDT and CDR2 YNNKEL come from the germline V gene (reference sequence). J lost 5 bases, V lost 2 bases, and 10 bases had no gene match. This CDR3 contains 16 residues. The CDR3 sequence is CASSQRGGGTLETQYF. The DNA of the CDR3 is TGTGCCAGCAGCCAAAGGGGCGGGGGGACGCTGGAGACCCAGTACTTC.

CDR3: CASWPYPGSKNIQYF. CDR3 bases: TGTGCCAGCTGGCCCTACCCAGGGTCCAAAAACATTCAGTACTTC. The chain links TRBV6-5 to TRBJ2-4, with D possibly being TRBD1 (5 bases). Germline V gene sequence: CDR1 MNHEY, CDR2 SVGAGI. The V gene lost 8 bases and the J gene lost 2 bases, with 16 bases spanning the gap. The CDR3 is 15 amino acids.

The chain is built from TRBV6-4 and TRBJ1-2; D perhaps matches TRBD1 (6 bases). This CDR3 has 15 residues. Trimming pared 6 bases from V and 1 base from J, leaving 15 bases between. Germline V gene lookup returns CDR1 MRHNA and CDR2 SNTAGT. CDR3 nucleotide sequence: TGTGCCAGCAGAGAACGACAGGAGATTAACTATGGCTACACCTTC. Protein sequence: CASRERQEINYGYTF.

This sequence joins TRBV27 and TRBJ2-7; 7 bases align to TRBD2. The CDR3 spans 13 residues. Trimming took 11 bases from V and 2 from J; bases not matched to a gene: 9. Germline V gives CDR1 MNHEY, CDR2 SMNVEV (reference sequence). The CDR3 protein is CARPGLWAYEQYF. CDR3 coding DNA: TGTGCCCGTCCGGGACTATGGGCCTACGAGCAGTACTTC.

V is TRBV27 and J is TRBJ2-1; D unclear. The CDR3 sequence is 13 residues long. The germline V gene has CDR1 MNHEY and CDR2 SMNVEV (reference sequence). V lost 6 bases and J 14 bases, leaving 20 bases between the germline ends. The CDR3 DNA follows: TGTGCCAGCAGCCCTACTTTGCAGGCTGTGGAGTTCTTC. This sequence encodes CASSPTLQAVEFF.

The V and J genes are TRBV18 and TRBJ1-2, with D unclear. Germline CDR1 and CDR2: KGHSH and LQKENI. The CDR3 totals 14 residues. The V and J ends lost 6 bases and 0 bases respectively, with 11 bases between them. The DNA of the CDR3 is TGTGCCAGCTCTTCCGACACTGCTAACTATGGCTACACCTTC. Protein sequence: CASSSDTANYGYTF.

V usage is TRBV4-1 and J usage is TRBJ1-6; no definite D call. This CDR3 is 16 amino acids long. The germline CDR1 and CDR2 sequences are MGHRA and YSYEKL. V was shortened by 0 bases and J by 0 bases, with 6 bases between the two germline ends. CDR3 sequence (DNA): TGCGCCAGCAGCCAAGAGGGGAGCTCCTATAATTCACCCCTCCACTTT. As protein: CASSQEGSSYNSPLHF.

The chain carries TRBV6-2 or TRBV6-3 and TRBJ1-1; 7 bases fit TRBD1. Trimming at V came to 0 bases and at J to 0 bases, leaving 10 bases not matched to a gene. This CDR3 contains 18 residues. Looked up from germline, CDR1 is MNHEY and CDR2 is SVGEGT. The chain's CDR3 is CASSYSTGQLFMNTEAFF. In DNA, the CDR3 is TGTGCCAGCAGTTACTCGACGGGACAGCTATTTATGAACACTGAAGCTTTCTTT.

The rearrangement links TRBV5-1 to TRBJ1-1; D call uncertain. The germline V gene encodes CDR1 SGHRS and CDR2 YFSETQ. The CDR3 sequence is 15 residues long. V was shortened by 0 bases and J by 6 bases, with 15 bases between the two germline ends. The CDR3 loop is CASSLAPPGGAEAFF. The CDR3 region has the DNA TGCGCCAGCAGCTTGGCCCCCCCGGGAGGAGCTGAAGCTTTCTTT.

V usage is TRBV30 and J usage is TRBJ2-7, with TRBD2 identical over 9 bases. This CDR3 spans 16 amino acids. V shed 2 bases, J shed 6 bases, and the junction held 14 bases outside the gene matches. Germline CDR1 GTSNPN, CDR2 SVGIG (reference sequence). The CDR3 region has the DNA TGTGCCTGGAGTAGAACAAAGACTAGCGGAGGAACCGAGCAGTACTTC. It yields the protein CAWSRTKTSGGTEQYF. The whole variable domain, filled in from reference TRBV30 and TRBJ2-7, reads SQTIHQWPATLVQPVGSPLSLECTVEGTSNPNLYWYRQAAGRGLQLLFYSVGIGQISSEVPQNLSASRPQDRQFILSSKKLLLSDSGFYLCAWSRTKTSGGTEQYFGPGTRLTVT.

This clone was observed a few times. The J gene is TRBJ1-2, the V gene TRBV2; TRBD1 aligns across 8 bases. The ends lost 6 bases at V and 4 bases at J; junction bases unmatched: 7. Germline CDR1 SNHLY, CDR2 FYNNEI. This CDR3 comprises 14 residues. The CDR3 DNA reads TGTGCCAGCAGCCCGACAGGGGATTTCTATGGCTACACCTTC. Amino acid sequence: CASSPTGDFYGYTF.

The chain employs TRBV3-1 (or the pseudogene TRBV3-2) and TRBJ1-1; TRBD1 aligns across 8 bases. The germline V gene encodes CDR1 LGHDT and CDR2 YNNKEL (reference sequence). The junction had 4 bases not matched to a gene; V was cut back by 0 bases and J by 1 base. This CDR3 region has 16 residues. The chain's CDR3 is CASSQDPGTGNTEAFF. The DNA of the CDR3 is TGTGCCAGCAGCCAAGACCCCGGGACAGGGAACACTGAAGCTTTCTTT.

The rearrangement joins TRBV5-4 to TRBJ2-5; 11 bases agree with TRBD2. The V and J ends lost 4 bases and 5 bases, in that order; junction bases with no gene match: 13. Germline-derived CDR1 and CDR2 are SGHNT and YYREEE (reference sequence). The CDR3 contains 17 residues. CDR3 protein: CASSNLLSGRAWETQYF. Here the CDR3 DNA reads TGTGCCAGCAGCAACCTACTTAGCGGGAGGGCCTGGGAGACCCAGTACTTC.

The genes are TRBV15 and TRBJ1-5; a weak D match, TRBD1 (5 bases). CDR3 length: 16 residues. CDR1 is LNHNV and CDR2 is YYDKDF in the germline V gene (reference sequence). The V and J ends lost 0 bases and 5 bases respectively, with 14 bases between them. CDR3 protein: CATSRDGAGFYQPQHF. The CDR3 DNA reads as TGTGCCACCAGCAGAGATGGGGCAGGTTTTTATCAGCCCCAGCATTTT.

This clone was detected only a few times. The J gene is TRBJ2-3, the V gene TRBV3-1 (or the pseudogene TRBV3-2), with TRBD2 matching over 8 bases. Trimming took 3 bases from V and 1 from J; bases not matched to a gene: 3. The length of the CDR3 is 15 residues. Germline V gene data show CDR1 as LGHDT and CDR2 as YNNKEL (reference sequence). The chain's CDR3 is CASSQRRGGTDTQYF. CDR3 sequence (DNA): TGTGCCAGCAGCCAGAGGCGGGGGGGCACAGATACGCAGTATTTT.

This rearrangement joins TRBV6-5 to TRBJ2-6; D remains ambiguous. CDR3 length: 14 residues. The V end lost 7 bases, the J end lost 2 bases, and 9 bases lay between the germline ends. CDR1 is MNHEY and CDR2 is SVGAGI in the germline V gene. In nucleotides, the CDR3 is TGTGCCAGCACCAAGGCGGCTGGGGCCAACGTCCTGACTTTC. Translation gives CASTKAAGANVLTF.

The CDR3 DNA follows: TGTGCCACCCTTAACCTGGCCGGGGGTGGCTACGAGCAGTACTTC. Residues: CATLNLAGGGYEQYF. The chain joins TRBV27 to TRBJ2-7; D might be TRBD2 (6 bases). Germline V gene lookup returns CDR1 MNHEY and CDR2 SMNVEV (reference sequence). The CDR3 is 15 amino acids. V was trimmed by 10 bases and J by 3 bases, leaving 22 bases between them.

The genes are TRBV6-6 and TRBJ2-7; TRBD2 matches at 10 bases. With 7 bases clipped from V and 7 bases from J, the junction kept 13 bases outside the gene matches. The length of the CDR3 is 15 residues. The germline gives CDR1 MNHNY, CDR2 SVGAGI (reference sequence). The CDR3 is CASTHQGLAGDEQYF. The CDR3 DNA sequence: TGTGCCAGCACCCACCAGGGGCTAGCGGGAGATGAGCAGTACTTC.

This chain connects TRBV7-9 to TRBJ1-2; unclear D gene. CDR1 and CDR2 from the germline V gene are SEHNR and FQNEAQ (reference sequence). Deletions cut 1 base from V and 6 bases from J, with 9 bases between. This CDR3 has 13 amino acids. Here the CDR3 reads CASSLGLPHGYTF. The CDR3 coding sequence is TGTGCCAGCAGCTTAGGACTCCCCCATGGCTACACCTTC.

This clone was seen just once. The chain combines TRBV18 with TRBJ1-4, with D possibly TRBD1 on 6 matching bases. Trimming shortened V by 2 bases and J by 5 bases, and 9 bases separated the two germline ends. The V gene's germline CDR1 is KGHSH and CDR2 LQKENI. The CDR3 is 14 amino acids. CDR3 sequence (DNA): TGTGCCAGCTCACCAAAGGACAGAAATGAAAAACTGTTTTTT. It codes for CASSPKDRNEKLFF.

This clone has just a few counts. The chain has TRBV12-3 or TRBV12-4 and TRBJ1-2, with 9 bases that match TRBD1. Trimming at V came to 6 bases and at J to 7 bases, leaving 6 bases not matched to a gene. The CDR3 runs 13 residues. DNA of the CDR3: TGTGCCAGCAGCTTCGGGACAGGGACTGGCTACACCTTC. Its protein is CASSFGTGTGYTF.

The rearrangement uses TRBV11-3 and TRBJ2-1; 11 nucleotides agree with TRBD2. The trim removed 5 bases at V and 8 bases at J, leaving 11 bases unmatched. The germline V gene has CDR1 SGHNT and CDR2 YENEEA. This CDR3 has 16 amino acids. The CDR3 sequence is CASSRGKTSGMDEQFF. CDR3 in DNA: TGTGCCAGCAGCCGGGGGAAGACTAGCGGGATGGATGAGCAGTTCTTC.

This clone has just a few counts. The chain has TRBV5-1 and TRBJ1-1, with 8 bases that match TRBD1. The CDR3 consists of 16 residues. The V gene end was trimmed by 2 bases and the J gene end by 3 bases; junction bases not matched to a gene: 9. Germline lookup yields CDR1 SGHRS and CDR2 YFSETQ. CDR3 in DNA: TGCGCCAGCAGCTTAGGACAGGGACATGAGGACACTGAAGCTTTCTTT. Translated, it gives CASSLGQGHEDTEAFF.

The gene calls are TRBV30 and TRBJ1-2, with unresolved D. Germline CDR1 GTSNPN, CDR2 SVGIG (reference sequence). Trimming took 1 base from V and 5 from J, leaving 17 bases between them. The CDR3 is 15 residues long. CDR3 DNA sequence: TGTGCCTGGAGTGCCCTGCGCTCAGGTCCTTATGGCTACACCTTC. Its translation is CAWSALRSGPYGYTF.

V and J are TRBV27 and TRBJ1-5; the match to TRBD1 covers 10 bases. The CDR3 spans 16 residues. Germline V gives CDR1 MNHEY, CDR2 SMNVEV (reference sequence). V shed 5 bases and J 4 bases; nucleotides not matched to a gene: 8. CDR3 residues: CASSIGQGGGNQPQHF. For the CDR3, the DNA is TGTGCCAGCAGTATAGGACAGGGGGGTGGGAATCAGCCCCAGCATTTT.

The chain links TRBV19 to TRBJ1-5; TRBD1 agrees at 7 bases. This CDR3 has 15 amino acids. Germline CDR1 LNHDA, CDR2 SQIVND (reference sequence). J was trimmed by 2 bases and V by 3 bases; bases with no gene match: 4. The CDR3 sequence is CASSIAGQGNQPQHF. CDR3 in DNA: TGTGCCAGTAGTATCGCCGGACAGGGCAATCAGCCCCAGCATTTT.